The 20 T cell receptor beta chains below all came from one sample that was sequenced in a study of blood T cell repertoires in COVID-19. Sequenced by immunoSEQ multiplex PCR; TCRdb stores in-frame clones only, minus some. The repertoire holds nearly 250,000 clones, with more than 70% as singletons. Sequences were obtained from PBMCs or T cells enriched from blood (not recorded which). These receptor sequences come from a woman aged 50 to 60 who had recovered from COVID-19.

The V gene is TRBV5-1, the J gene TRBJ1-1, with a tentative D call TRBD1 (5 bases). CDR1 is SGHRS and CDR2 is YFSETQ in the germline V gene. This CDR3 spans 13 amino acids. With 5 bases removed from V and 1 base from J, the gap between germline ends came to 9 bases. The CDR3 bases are TGCGCCAGCAGAGACAGAAAGAACACTGAAGCTTTCTTT. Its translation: CASRDRKNTEAFF.

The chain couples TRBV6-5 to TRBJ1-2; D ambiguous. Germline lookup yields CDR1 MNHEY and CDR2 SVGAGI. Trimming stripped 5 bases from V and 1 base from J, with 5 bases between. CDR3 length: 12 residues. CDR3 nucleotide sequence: TGTGCCAGCAGTCAAAATAACTATGGCTACACCTTC. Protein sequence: CASSQNNYGYTF.

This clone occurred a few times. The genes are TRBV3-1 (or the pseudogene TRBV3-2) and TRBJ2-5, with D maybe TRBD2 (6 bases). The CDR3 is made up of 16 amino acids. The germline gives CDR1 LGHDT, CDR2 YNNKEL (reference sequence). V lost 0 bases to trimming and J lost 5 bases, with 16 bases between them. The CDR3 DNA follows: TGTGCCAGCAGCCAAGAGGAGGGCCCGGCGGTGGAGACCCAGTACTTC. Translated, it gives CASSQEEGPAVETQYF.

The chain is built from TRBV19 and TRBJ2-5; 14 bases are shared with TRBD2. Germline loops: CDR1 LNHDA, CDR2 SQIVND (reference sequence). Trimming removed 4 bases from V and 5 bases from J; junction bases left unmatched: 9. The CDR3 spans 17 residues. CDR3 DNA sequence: TGTGCCAGTAGTACGGGACTAGCGGGGGTTGATTCCGAGACCCAGTACTTC. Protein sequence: CASSTGLAGVDSETQYF.

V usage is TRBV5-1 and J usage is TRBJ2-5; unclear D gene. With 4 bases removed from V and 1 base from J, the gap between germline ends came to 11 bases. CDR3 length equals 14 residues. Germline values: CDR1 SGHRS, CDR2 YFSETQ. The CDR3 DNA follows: TGCGCCAGCAGCAACCTCGGGTTCCAAGAGACCCAGTACTTC. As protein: CASSNLGFQETQYF.

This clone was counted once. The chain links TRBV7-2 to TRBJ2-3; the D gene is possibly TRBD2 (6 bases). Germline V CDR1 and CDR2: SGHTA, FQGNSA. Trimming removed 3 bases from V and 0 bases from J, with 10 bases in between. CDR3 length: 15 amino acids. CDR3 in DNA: TGTGCCAGCAGCTTTAGCGGAACTAGCACAGATACGCAGTATTTT. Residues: CASSFSGTSTDTQYF.

CDR3 bases: TGTGCCAGCGGCGAGGACAGGCTTGGCTACACCTTC. Its protein product is CASGEDRLGYTF. J is TRBJ1-2 and V is TRBV7-9; TRBD1 agrees at 7 bases. The CDR3 loop spans 12 amino acids. J lost 7 bases, V lost 8 bases, and 7 bases had no gene match. Germline V gene data show CDR1 as SEHNR and CDR2 as FQNEAQ (reference sequence).

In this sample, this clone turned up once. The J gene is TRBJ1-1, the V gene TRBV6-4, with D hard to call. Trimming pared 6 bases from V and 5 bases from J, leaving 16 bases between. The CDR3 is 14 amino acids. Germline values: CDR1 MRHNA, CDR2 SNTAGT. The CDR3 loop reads CASSQTGGETEAFF. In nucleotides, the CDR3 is TGTGCCAGCAGCCAGACTGGAGGAGAGACTGAAGCTTTCTTT.

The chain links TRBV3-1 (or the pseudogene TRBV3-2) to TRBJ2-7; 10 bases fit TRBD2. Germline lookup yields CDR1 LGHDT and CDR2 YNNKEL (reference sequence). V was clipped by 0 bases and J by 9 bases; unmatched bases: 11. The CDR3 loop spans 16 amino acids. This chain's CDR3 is CASSQESSGGAEGQYF. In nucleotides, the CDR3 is TGTGCCAGCAGCCAAGAGTCGAGCGGGGGGGCGGAAGGGCAGTACTTC.

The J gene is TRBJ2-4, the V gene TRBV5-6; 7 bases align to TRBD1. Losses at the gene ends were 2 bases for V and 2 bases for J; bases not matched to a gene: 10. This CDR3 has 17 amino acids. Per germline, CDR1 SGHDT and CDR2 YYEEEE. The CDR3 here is CASSLGTAQQSKNIQYF. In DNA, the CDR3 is TGTGCCAGCAGCTTAGGGACAGCTCAACAATCCAAAAACATTCAGTACTTC.

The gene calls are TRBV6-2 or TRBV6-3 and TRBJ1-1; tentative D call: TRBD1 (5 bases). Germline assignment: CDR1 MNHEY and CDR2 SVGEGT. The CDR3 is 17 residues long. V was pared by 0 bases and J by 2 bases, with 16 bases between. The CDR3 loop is CASSYSLGGAGNTEAFF. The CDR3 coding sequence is TGTGCCAGCAGTTACTCGCTAGGAGGGGCAGGAAACACTGAAGCTTTCTTT.

The CDR3 protein is CASSLTGGSGTGELFF. The CDR3 coding sequence is TGTGCCAGCAGCTTAACGGGAGGAAGTGGAACCGGGGAGCTGTTTTTT. The chain is built from TRBV7-3 and TRBJ2-2, with a tentative D call TRBD2 (6 bases). Germline CDR1 and CDR2: SGHTA and FQGTGA. The CDR3 runs to 16 residues. The V gene lost 0 bases and the J gene lost 5 bases, with 13 bases spanning the gap.

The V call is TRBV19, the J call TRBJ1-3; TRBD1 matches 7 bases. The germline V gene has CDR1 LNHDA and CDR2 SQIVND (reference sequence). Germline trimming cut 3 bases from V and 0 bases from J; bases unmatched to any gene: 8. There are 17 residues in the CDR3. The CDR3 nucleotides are TGTGCCAGTAGTATGGCCGGACAGGCCGTCTCTGGAAACACCATATATTTT. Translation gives CASSMAGQAVSGNTIYF.

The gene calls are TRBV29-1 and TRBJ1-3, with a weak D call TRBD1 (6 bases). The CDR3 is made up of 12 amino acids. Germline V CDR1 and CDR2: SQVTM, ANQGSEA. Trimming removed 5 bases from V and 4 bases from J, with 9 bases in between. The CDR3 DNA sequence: TGCAGCGTTCGGCAGGGGGGAAACACCATATATTTT. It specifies CSVRQGGNTIYF.

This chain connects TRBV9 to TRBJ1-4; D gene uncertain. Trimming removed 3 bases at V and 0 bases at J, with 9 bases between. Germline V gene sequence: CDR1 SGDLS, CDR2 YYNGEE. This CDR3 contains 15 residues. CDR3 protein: CASSGGVATNEKLFF. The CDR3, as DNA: TGTGCCAGCAGCGGGGGAGTTGCAACTAATGAAAAACTGTTTTTT.

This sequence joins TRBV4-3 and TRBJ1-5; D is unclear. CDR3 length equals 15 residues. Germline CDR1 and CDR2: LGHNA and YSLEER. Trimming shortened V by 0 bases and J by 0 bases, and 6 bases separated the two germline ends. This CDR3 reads CASSQDTYSNQPQHF. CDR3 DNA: TGCGCCAGCAGCCAAGATACTTATAGCAATCAGCCCCAGCATTTT.

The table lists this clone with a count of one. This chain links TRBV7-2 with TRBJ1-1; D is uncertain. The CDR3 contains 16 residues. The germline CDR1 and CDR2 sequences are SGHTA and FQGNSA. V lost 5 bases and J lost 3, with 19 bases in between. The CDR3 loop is CASSEDRDGGYTEAFF. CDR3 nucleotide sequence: TGTGCCAGCAGCGAAGACCGCGACGGCGGGTACACTGAAGCTTTCTTT.

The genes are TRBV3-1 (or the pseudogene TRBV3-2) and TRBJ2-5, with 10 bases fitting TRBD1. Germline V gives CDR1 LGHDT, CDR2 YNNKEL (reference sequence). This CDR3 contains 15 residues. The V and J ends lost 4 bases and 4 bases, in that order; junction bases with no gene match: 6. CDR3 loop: CASSRRRQGAETQYF. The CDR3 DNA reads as TGTGCCAGCAGCCGCCGCCGACAGGGGGCAGAGACCCAGTACTTC.

CDR3: CASSPPGLNYEQYF. Written as DNA, the CDR3 is TGTGCCAGCAGCCCACCGGGACTGAACTACGAGCAGTACTTC. V usage is TRBV13 and J usage is TRBJ2-7, with D maybe TRBD2 (6 bases). The CDR3 extends over 14 amino acids. Germline V gives CDR1 PRHDT, CDR2 FYEKMQ (reference sequence). Trimming removed 5 bases from V and 3 bases from J, with 14 bases in between.

The CDR3 loop is CASELPRGLEGQPQHF. As DNA, the CDR3 is TGTGCCAGCGAATTACCAAGGGGGCTGGAGGGTCAGCCCCAGCATTTT. The V gene is TRBV28, the J gene TRBJ1-5; 7 bases match TRBD1. Per germline, CDR1 MDHEN and CDR2 SYDVKM. V shed 8 bases, J shed 6 bases, and the junction held 16 bases outside the gene matches. This CDR3 is built from 16 residues.